Listed here is a single T cell receptor beta chain. The CDR3 consists of 14 residues. Trimming stripped 0 bases from V and 3 bases from J, with 8 bases between. CDR1 and CDR2 (germline): LGHDT, YNNKEL (reference sequence). The data were taken from a study of CD8 T cells in Susac syndrome. Roughly 0.45 to 1 ug RNA was reverse transcribed with random hexamers. One entry per CDR3 protein, called by TCRdb with MiXCR from the immunoSEQ multiplex PCR reads. The sample contains about 47,000 distinct CDR3 sequences, about 91% of which appear only once. CD8+ and CD4+ T cells taken from blood had their TCR beta sequenced. Bulk CD8+ and CD4+ cells came from magnetic negative isolation; CD8+ TEMRA by FACS.

The chain carries TRBV3-1 and TRBJ2-5; weak D call: TRBD2 (6 bases). The sequence derives from a human donor in good health. Sequenced input: CD8+ T cells from PBMCs. This CDR3 reads CASSQEGLKETQYF. CDR3 bases: TGTGCCAGCAGCCAAGAAGGACTAAAAGAGACCCAGTACTTC.